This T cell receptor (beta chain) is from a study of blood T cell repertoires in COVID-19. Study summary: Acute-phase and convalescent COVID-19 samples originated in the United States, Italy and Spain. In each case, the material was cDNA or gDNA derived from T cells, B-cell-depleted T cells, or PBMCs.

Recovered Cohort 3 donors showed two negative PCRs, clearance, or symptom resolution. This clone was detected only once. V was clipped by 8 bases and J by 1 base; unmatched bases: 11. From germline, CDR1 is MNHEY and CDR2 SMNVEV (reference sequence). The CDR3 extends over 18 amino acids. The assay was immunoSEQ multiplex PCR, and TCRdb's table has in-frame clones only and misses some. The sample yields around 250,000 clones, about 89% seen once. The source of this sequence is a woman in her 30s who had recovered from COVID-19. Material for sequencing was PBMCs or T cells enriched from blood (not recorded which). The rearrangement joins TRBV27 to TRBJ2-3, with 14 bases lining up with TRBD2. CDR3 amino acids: CASGSYQTSGRGTDTQYF. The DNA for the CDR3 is TGTGCCAGCGGTTCCTATCAGACTAGCGGGAGGGGCACAGATACGCAGTATTTT.